This passage covers 5 T cell receptor beta chains from one sample sequenced in a study of post-analysis software for immune sequencing data. Study findings and constraints: When patients were compared with controls, four or five TRBV segments were more frequent, TRBV5-6, TRBV5-1 and TRBV20-1 among them.

The antigens of these receptors remain unknown. The authors incorporated unique molecular identifiers into the TCR beta cDNA libraries. MiXCR, run by TCRdb on the PCR reads, gives a single entry per CDR3 protein. The sample carries around 710,000 distinct CDR3 sequences, 35% to 55% recorded once. The sequencing sample was made of blood. All receptors derive from a girl aged 5 to 17 with multiple sclerosis.

The chain uses TRBV6-2 or TRBV6-3 and TRBJ2-7; TRBD2 matches 7 bases. The CDR3 runs to 14 residues. V lost 5 bases to trimming and J lost 0 bases; unmatched junction nucleotides: 4. Germline V gives CDR1 MNHEY, CDR2 SVGEGT. CDR3: CASSQRGSSYEQYF. The CDR3 nucleotides read TGTGCCAGCAGTCAGCGGGGCAGCTCCTACGAGCAGTACTTC.

The chain joins TRBV6-6 to TRBJ1-2; 9 bases are a match to TRBD1. CDR1 and CDR2 (germline): MNHNY, SVGAGI (reference sequence). V dropped 5 bases and J dropped 0; count of bases not matched to a gene: 10. The CDR3 contains 17 residues. CDR3 bases: TGTGCCAGCAGTCCCCAGGACAGGGACAGGGCTAACTATGGCTACACCTTC. Protein: CASSPQDRDRANYGYTF.

The chain recombines TRBV12-3 or TRBV12-4 with TRBJ2-4; the match to TRBD2 covers 11 bases. The better agreement between TRBJ2-7 and the DNA end casts doubt on the J call. This CDR3 is built from 15 residues. The DNA for the CDR3 is TGTGCCAGCAGTTTCGGACTAGCGGGTTACTACGAGCAGTACTTC. It encodes CASSFGLAGYYEQYF.

V usage is TRBV29-1 and J usage is TRBJ2-3; TRBD2 agrees at 7 bases. The CDR3 loop spans 16 amino acids. Unmatched junction bases numbered 9, after V lost 2 bases and J lost 1 base. In germline, CDR1 is SQVTM, CDR2 ANQGSEA. CDR3 sequence reads: CSVEPLGGFGTDTQYF. CDR3 DNA sequence: TGCAGCGTTGAACCATTGGGAGGGTTCGGCACAGATACGCAGTATTTT.

This clonotype turned up a few times. V is TRBV13 and J is TRBJ2-7, with D tentatively TRBD1 (5 bases). Per germline, CDR1 PRHDT and CDR2 FYEKMQ (reference sequence). The CDR3 contains 15 residues. Trimming took off 3 bases at V and 1 base at J, with 13 bases between the two ends. The CDR3 sequence: CASSLGPESSYEQYF. As DNA, the CDR3 is TGTGCCAGCAGCTTGGGGCCGGAATCATCCTACGAGCAGTACTTC.